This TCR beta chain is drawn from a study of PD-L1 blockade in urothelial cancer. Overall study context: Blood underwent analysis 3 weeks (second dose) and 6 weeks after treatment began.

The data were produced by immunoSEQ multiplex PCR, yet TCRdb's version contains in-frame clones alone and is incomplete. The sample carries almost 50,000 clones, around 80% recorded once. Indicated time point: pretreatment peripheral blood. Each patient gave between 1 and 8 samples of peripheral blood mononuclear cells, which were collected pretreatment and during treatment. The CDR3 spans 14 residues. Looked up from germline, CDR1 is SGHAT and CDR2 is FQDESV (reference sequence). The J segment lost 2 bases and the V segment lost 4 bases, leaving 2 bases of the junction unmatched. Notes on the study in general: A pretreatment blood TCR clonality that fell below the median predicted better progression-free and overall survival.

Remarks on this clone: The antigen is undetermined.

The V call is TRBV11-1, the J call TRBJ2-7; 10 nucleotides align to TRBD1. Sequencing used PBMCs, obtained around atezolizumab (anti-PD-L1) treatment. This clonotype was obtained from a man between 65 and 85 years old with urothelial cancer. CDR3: CASSSGQGAYEQYF. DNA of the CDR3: TGTGCCAGCAGCTCCGGACAGGGGGCCTACGAGCAGTACTTC. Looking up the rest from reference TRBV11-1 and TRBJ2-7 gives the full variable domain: EAEVAQSPRYKITEKSQAVAFWCDPISGHATLYWYRQILGQGPELLVQFQDESVVDDSQLPKDRFSAERLKGVDSTLKIQPAELGDSAMYLCASSSGQGAYEQYFGPGTRLTVT.